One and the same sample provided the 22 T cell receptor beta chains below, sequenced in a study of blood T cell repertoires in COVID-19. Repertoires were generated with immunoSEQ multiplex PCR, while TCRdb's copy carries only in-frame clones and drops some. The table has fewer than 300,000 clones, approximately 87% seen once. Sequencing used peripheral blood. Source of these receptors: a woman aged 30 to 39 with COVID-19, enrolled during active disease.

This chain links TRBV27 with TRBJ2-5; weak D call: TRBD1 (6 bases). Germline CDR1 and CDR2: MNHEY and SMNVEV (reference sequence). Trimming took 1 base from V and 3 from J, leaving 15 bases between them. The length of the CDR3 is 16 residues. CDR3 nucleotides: TGTGCCAGCAGTTTATTTGGTGGGGGCACAAAAGAGACCCAGTACTTC. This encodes CASSLFGGGTKETQYF.

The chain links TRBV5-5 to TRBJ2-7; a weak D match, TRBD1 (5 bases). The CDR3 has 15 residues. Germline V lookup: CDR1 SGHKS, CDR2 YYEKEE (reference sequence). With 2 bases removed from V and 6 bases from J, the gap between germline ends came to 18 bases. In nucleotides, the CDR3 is TGTGCCAGCAGCTTCCAAACCCGCAGTGGGGCCGAGCAGTACTTC. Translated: CASSFQTRSGAEQYF.

CDR3 sequence (DNA): TGTGCCAGCTCATCCGGGGCGGGACGGAATCAGCCCCAGCATTTT. It is translated as CASSSGAGRNQPQHF. The chain couples TRBV18 to TRBJ1-5, with D perhaps TRBD1 (5 bases). Per the germline V gene, CDR1 is KGHSH and CDR2 is LQKENI. The CDR3 sequence is 15 residues long. The ends were cut back, 5 bases at V and 4 bases at J, with 15 bases in the middle.

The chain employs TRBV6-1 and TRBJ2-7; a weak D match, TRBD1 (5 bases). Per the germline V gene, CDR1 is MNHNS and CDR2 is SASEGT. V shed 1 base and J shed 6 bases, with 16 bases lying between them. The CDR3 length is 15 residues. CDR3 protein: CASSEDDSFLAEQYF. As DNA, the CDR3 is TGTGCCAGCAGTGAAGACGACAGTTTTCTGGCCGAGCAGTACTTC.

The CDR3 loop reads CASSYTGSTEAFF. CDR3 bases: TGTGCCAGCAGCTATACAGGGTCCACTGAAGCTTTCTTT. The chain is built from TRBV3-1 (or the pseudogene TRBV3-2) and TRBJ1-1, with D perhaps matching TRBD1 (6 bases). The CDR3 extends over 13 amino acids. Per germline, CDR1 LGHDT and CDR2 YNNKEL (reference sequence). Trimming left V 5 bases short and J 4 bases short, with 11 bases between.

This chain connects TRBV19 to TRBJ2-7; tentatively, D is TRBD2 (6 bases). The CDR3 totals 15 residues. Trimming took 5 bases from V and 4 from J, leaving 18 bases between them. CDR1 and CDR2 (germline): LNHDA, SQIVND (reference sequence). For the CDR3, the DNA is TGTGCCAGTAGTCGGCCCGGGACTTTCGGTTACGAGCAGTACTTC. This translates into CASSRPGTFGYEQYF.

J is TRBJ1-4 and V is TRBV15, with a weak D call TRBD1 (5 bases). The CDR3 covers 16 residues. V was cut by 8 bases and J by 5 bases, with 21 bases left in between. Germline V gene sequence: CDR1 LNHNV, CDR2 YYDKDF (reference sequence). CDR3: CATGNPGAAENEKLFF. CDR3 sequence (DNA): TGTGCCACCGGAAATCCTGGGGCGGCGGAAAATGAAAAACTGTTTTTT. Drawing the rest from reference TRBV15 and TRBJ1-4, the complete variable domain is DAMVIQNPRYQVTQFGKPVTLSCSQTLNHNVMYWYQQKSSQAPKLLFHYYDKDFNNEADTPDNFQSRRPNTSFCFLDIRSPGLGDTAMYLCATGNPGAAENEKLFFGSGTQLSVL.

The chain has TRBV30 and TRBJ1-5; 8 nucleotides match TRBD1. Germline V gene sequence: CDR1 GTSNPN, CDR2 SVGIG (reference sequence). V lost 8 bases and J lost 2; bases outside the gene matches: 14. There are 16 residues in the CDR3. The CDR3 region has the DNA TGTGCCCGCGCCTCTCCCGGGACAGGTTGCAATCAGCCCCAGCATTTT. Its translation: CARASPGTGCNQPQHF.

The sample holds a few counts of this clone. The CDR3 bases are TGTGCCAGCAGTGAGGGACAGACCATAAAAGCTAACTATGGCTACACCTTC. Translating gives CASSEGQTIKANYGYTF. The chain combines TRBV2 with TRBJ1-2; 7 nucleotides agree with TRBD1. The V gene's germline CDR1 is SNHLY and CDR2 FYNNEI. Unmatched junction bases numbered 10, after V lost 3 bases and J lost 0 bases. This CDR3 spans 17 amino acids.

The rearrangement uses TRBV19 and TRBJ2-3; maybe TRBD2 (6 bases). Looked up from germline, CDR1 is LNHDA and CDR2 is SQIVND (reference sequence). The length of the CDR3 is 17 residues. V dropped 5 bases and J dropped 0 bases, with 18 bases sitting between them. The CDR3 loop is CASSPTPLLASTDTQYF. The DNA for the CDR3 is TGTGCCAGTAGTCCTACCCCCTTACTAGCTAGCACAGATACGCAGTATTTT.

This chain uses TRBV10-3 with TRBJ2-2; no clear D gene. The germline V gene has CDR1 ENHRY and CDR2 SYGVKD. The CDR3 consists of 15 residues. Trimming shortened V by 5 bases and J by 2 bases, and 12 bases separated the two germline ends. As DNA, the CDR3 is TGTGCCATCAGTTCACGACATGGAAACACCGGGGAGCTGTTTTTT. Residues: CAISSRHGNTGELFF.

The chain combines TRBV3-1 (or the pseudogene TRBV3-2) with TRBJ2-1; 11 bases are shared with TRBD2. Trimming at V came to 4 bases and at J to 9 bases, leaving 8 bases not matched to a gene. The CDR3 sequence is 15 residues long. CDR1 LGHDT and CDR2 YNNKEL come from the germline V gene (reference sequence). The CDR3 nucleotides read TGTGCCAGCAGCCTACTTAGCGGGGGGGCTGGTGAGCAGTTCTTC. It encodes CASSLLSGGAGEQFF.

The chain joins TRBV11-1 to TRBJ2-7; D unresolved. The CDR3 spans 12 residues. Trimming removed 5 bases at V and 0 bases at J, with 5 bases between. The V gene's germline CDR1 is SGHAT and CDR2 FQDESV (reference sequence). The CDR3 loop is CASSLSSYEQYF. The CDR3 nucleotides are TGTGCCAGCAGCCTCAGCTCCTACGAGCAGTACTTC.

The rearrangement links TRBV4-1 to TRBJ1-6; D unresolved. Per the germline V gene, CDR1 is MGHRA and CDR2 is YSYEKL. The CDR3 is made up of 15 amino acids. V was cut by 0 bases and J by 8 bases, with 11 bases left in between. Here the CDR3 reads CASSQDRSFDSPLHF. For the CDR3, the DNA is TGCGCCAGCAGCCAAGATAGAAGTTTCGATTCACCCCTCCACTTT.

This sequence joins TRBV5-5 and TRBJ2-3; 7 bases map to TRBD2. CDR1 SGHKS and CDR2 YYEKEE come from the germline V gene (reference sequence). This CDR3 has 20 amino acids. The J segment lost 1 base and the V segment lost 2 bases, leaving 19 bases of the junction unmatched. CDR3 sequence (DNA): TGTGCCAGCAGCTTCCCTCTGGGGCGGGGGACCACCTTGGGCACAGATACGCAGTATTTT. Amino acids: CASSFPLGRGTTLGTDTQYF.

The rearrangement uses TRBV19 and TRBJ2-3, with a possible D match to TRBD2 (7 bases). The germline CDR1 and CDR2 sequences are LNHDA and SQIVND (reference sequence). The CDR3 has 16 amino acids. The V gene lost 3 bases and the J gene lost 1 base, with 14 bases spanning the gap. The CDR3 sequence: CASSIGGGVRTDTQYF. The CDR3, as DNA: TGTGCCAGTAGTATTGGGGGGGGCGTCCGCACAGATACGCAGTATTTT.

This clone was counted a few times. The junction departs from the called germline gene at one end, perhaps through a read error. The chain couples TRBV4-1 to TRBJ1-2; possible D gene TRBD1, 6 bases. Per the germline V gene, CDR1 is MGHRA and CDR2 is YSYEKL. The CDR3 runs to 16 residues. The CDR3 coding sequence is TGCGCCAGCAGCCAAGGAGTACTAACCGGGACATATGCCTACACCTTC. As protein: CASSQGVLTGTYAYTF.

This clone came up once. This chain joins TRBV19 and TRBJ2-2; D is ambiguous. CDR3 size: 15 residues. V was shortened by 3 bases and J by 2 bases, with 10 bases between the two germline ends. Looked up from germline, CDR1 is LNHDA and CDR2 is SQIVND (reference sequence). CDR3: CASSIVSGNTGELFF. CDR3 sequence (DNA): TGTGCCAGTAGTATCGTTTCAGGCAACACCGGGGAGCTGTTTTTT.

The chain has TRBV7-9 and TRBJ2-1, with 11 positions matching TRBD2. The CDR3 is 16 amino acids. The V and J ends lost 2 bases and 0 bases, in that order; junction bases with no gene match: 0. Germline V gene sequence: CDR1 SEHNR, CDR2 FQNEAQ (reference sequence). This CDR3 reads CASSLLAGGSYNEQFF. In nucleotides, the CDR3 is TGTGCCAGCAGCTTACTAGCGGGGGGCTCCTACAATGAGCAGTTCTTC. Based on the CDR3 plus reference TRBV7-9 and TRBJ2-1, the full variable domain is DTGVSQNPRHKITKRGQNVTFRCDPISEHNRLYWYRQTLGQGPEFLTYFQNEAQLEKSRLLSDRFSAERPKGSFSTLEIQRTEQGDSAMYLCASSLLAGGSYNEQFFGPGTRLTVL.

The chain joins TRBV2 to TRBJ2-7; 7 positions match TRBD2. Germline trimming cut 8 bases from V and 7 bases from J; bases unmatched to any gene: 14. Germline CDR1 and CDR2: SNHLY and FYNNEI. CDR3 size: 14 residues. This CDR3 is CASGPSGPGGEQYF. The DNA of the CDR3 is TGTGCCAGCGGGCCTTCGGGACCCGGGGGGGAGCAGTACTTC.

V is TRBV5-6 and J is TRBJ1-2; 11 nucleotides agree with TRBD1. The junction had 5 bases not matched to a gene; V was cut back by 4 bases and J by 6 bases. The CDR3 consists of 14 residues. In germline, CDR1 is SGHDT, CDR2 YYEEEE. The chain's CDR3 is CASSHGQGAHGYTF. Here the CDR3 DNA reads TGTGCCAGCAGCCATGGACAGGGGGCTCATGGCTACACCTTC. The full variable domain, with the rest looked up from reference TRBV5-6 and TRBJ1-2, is DAGVTQSPTHLIKTRGQQVTLRCSPKSGHDTVSWYQQALGQGPQFIFQYYEEEERQRGNFPDRFSGHQFPNYSSELNVNALLLGDSALYLCASSHGQGAHGYTFGSGTRLTVV.

The CDR3 nucleotides are TGTGCCAGCAGCCAAGGACAGGGGGCCCTCCCGCAGTACTTC. Its translation: CASSQGQGALPQYF. This sequence joins TRBV5-6 and TRBJ2-7, with 11 nucleotides matching TRBD1. The CDR3 loop spans 14 amino acids. Germline CDR1 reads SGHDT; CDR2 reads YYEEEE. Trimming took 4 bases from V and 9 from J; bases not matched to a gene: 9.